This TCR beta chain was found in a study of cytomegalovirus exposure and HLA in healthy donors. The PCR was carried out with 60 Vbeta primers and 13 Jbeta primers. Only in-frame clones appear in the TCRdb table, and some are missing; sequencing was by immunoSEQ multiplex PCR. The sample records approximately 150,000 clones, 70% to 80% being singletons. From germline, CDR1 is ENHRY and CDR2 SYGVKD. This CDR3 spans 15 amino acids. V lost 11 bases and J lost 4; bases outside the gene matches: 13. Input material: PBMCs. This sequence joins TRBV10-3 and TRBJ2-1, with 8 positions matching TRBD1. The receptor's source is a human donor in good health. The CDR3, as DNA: TGTGCCGTTATGGGGGCGGACAGGGCTTACAATGAGCAGTTCTTC. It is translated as CAVMGADRAYNEQFF.